This T cell receptor beta chain emerged from a study of blood T cell repertoires in COVID-19. As for the study in general: The cDNA or gDNA used as material had been derived from T cells, B-cell-depleted T cells, or PBMCs.

TCRdb keeps only in-frame clones here, not all; method: immunoSEQ multiplex PCR. The sample includes under 300,000 clones, 75% to 95% of them seen just once. This CDR3 has 13 residues. V dropped 4 bases and J dropped 1 base, with 6 bases sitting between them. From germline, CDR1 is SGHDT and CDR2 YYEEEE. Enrolled through a virtual design, the participants were between roughly 18 and 95 years of age and came from 24 US areas. The J gene is TRBJ1-5, the V gene TRBV5-6; D is unclear. The sequence was obtained from a woman under 30 who had recovered from COVID-19. The sequencing input was PBMCs or T cells enriched from blood (not recorded which). The CDR3 protein is CASSRGSNQPQHF. The CDR3, as DNA: TGTGCCAGCAGCCGCGGGAGCAATCAGCCCCAGCATTTT.